The subject of this entry is one TCR beta chain. After removal of 5 bases from V and 7 bases from J, the junction contained 9 bases not matched to a gene. From germline, CDR1 is MNHEY and CDR2 SVGEGT. This CDR3 has 15 residues. Sequencing used immunoSEQ multiplex PCR; TCRdb keeps in-frame clones, though not all of them. The sample holds about 170,000 clones; about 74% are singletons and the top ten take about 3%. This entry belongs to a study of blood T cell repertoires in COVID-19. The sequencing sample was made of peripheral blood. This receptor was obtained from a woman older than 75 with acute or convalescent COVID-19. The chain couples TRBV6-2 or TRBV6-3 to TRBJ2-1, with 9 bases lining up with TRBD2. The CDR3 loop is CASSPLLAGFNEQFF. CDR3 coding DNA: TGTGCCAGCAGTCCCTTGCTAGCGGGATTTAATGAGCAGTTCTTC.